The rows below give T cell receptor beta chains drawn from one sample of a study of blood T cells in healthy people across ages. TCRdb redid the calling of the 5' RACE reads with MiXCR, one entry per CDR3 protein. The data show some 1.4 million distinct CDR3 sequences, around 42% seen once. The sample was blood. These receptors came from a woman aged 18-29 years in good health. CDR3s include the opening cysteine and the closing phenylalanine or tryptophan. Fields, in order: J gene, clone size, D gene, V gene, CDR3 DNA, CDR3 protein. The D gene is left open where the match is weak. A row's size may be missing; if present it is once, few, many or a size class.

TRBJ2-7,-,TRBD2,TRBV9,TGTGCCAGCAGGGGACGAGCGGGAGGTTACGAGCAGTACTTC,CASRGRAGGYEQYF
TRBJ1-2,-,-,TRBV7-9,TGTGCCAGCAGCTTAGCTCCCGCAGGCTTCGAAGATGGCTACACCTTC,CASSLAPAGFEDGYTF
TRBJ1-4,-,-,TRBV11-2,TGTGCCAGCAGCCCCCGGACCCTTGGGGATGAAAAACTGTTTTTT,CASSPRTLGDEKLFF
TRBJ1-2,few,TRBD1,TRBV12-3/TRBV12-4,TGTGCCAGCAGTTTTGGGCTCCCGGACAGGGTATTCCGTGGCTACACCTTC,CASSFGLPDRVFRGYTF
TRBJ1-2,-,-,TRBV6-6,TGTGCCAGCAGTGGACTCCTTCACTATGGCTACACCTTC,CASSGLLHYGYTF
TRBJ1-4,-,-,TRBV7-9,TGTGCCAGCAGCTTAGAATCGGCGGCACTGGGACGAGAAAAACTGTTTTTT,CASSLESAALGREKLFF
TRBJ2-3,-,TRBD2,TRBV30,TGTGCCTGGAGTGTACTGGTGTTGACTAGCGGGGGGTATAGCACAGATACGCAGTATTTT,CAWSVLVLTSGGYSTDTQYF
TRBJ2-5,-,-,TRBV9,TGTGCCAGCAGCGTATCCATCGATGGAGAGACCCAGTACTTC,CASSVSIDGETQYF
TRBJ2-2,-,TRBD1,TRBV6-1,TGTGCCAGCATTGGGGACAGACTTTACACCGGGGAGCTGTTTTTT,CASIGDRLYTGELFF
TRBJ2-2,-,TRBD1,TRBV7-8,TGTGCCACCTCGCGACAGGGGGGCAACACCGGGGAGCTGTTTTTT,CATSRQGGNTGELFF
TRBJ2-1,-,-,TRBV4-1,TGCGCCAGCAGCCAGGGATCAGCGCCTTACAATGAGCAGTTCTTC,CASSQGSAPYNEQFF
TRBJ2-5,few,TRBD2,TRBV20-1,TGCAGTGCTAGGCCTAGCGGGGAAGAGACCCAGTACTTC,CSARPSGEETQYF
TRBJ2-5,-,-,TRBV20-1,TGCAGTGCTAGAGTTATGGGAGGGGGGGCGGAGACCCAGTACTTC,CSARVMGGGAETQYF
TRBJ2-3,-,-,TRBV12-3/TRBV12-4,TGTGCCAGCAGTTTAGGGGAGTCGACTAGCACAGATACGCAGTATTTT,CASSLGESTSTDTQYF
TRBJ2-5,few,TRBD1,TRBV12-3/TRBV12-4,TGTGCCAGCAGAAGGGGGCGAGAGACCCAGTACTTC,CASRRGRETQYF
TRBJ2-1,-,-,TRBV29-1,TGCAGTATGCTACCTGACTCCGGGACGGTCAATGAGCAGTTCTTC,CSMLPDSGTVNEQFF
TRBJ1-1,-,-,TRBV4-1,TGCGCCAGCAGCCAGGACCCAGGACAGAACACTGAAGCTTTCTTT,CASSQDPGQNTEAFF
TRBJ2-6,-,TRBD1,TRBV6-1,TGTGCCAGCAGTCAGCGACAGGGGCGCTCTGGGGCCAACGTCCTGACTTTC,CASSQRQGRSGANVLTF
TRBJ1-2,few,-,TRBV20-1,TGCAGTGCTAGAGATCCCCGTCGGGGGGATTATGGCTACACCTTC,CSARDPRRGDYGYTF
TRBJ2-5,-,-,TRBV6-2/TRBV6-3,TGTGCCAGCAGTTACAATGGCAGGGTCCATGAGCAGTACTTC,CASSYNGRVHEQYF